The clone carrying this T cell receptor beta chain was detected ten times or more. Antigen unknown. This specimen comes from a study of T-cell reconstitution after alpha-beta-depleted transplantation in children. General study findings and limits: Newly generated T cells supplied most T-cell counts and diversity one year post-transplant. Several hundred rapidly expanded clones from non-depleted graft cells reportedly supplied alpha-beta T cells about two months post-transplant.

The CDR3 has 11 amino acids. Trimming pared 3 bases from V and 0 bases from J, leaving 3 bases between. CDR1 and CDR2 (germline): DFQATT, SNEGSKA (reference sequence). This sample's TCRbeta library carried unique molecular identifier barcodes. Each CDR3 protein is one row after TCRdb ran MiXCR on the PCR reads. In the table there are about 120,000 distinct CDR3 sequences, about a tenth of which are singletons. The sequencing here drew on PBMCs, taken before TCRalphabeta/CD19-depleted stem cell transplant. V is TRBV20-1 and J is TRBJ2-7; the D is unclear. The sequence was obtained from a boy between 2 and 10 years old with acute lymphoblastic leukemia, due to receive a stem cell transplant. The chain's CDR3 is CSARDSYEQYF. The CDR3 coding sequence is TGCAGTGCTAGGGACTCCTACGAGCAGTACTTC.